The TCR beta chain described here comes from a study of regulatory T cells in long-lasting Graves disease. Findings and caveats of the study: Preferential use of TRBV28, TRBJ1-2 and TRBJ2-5 was seen in persistent disease.

Specified time point: persistent/refractory GD, antithyroid drugs over 5 years with positive TRAb. Isolated PBMC RNA provided the starting material for the TCR library. With iRepertoire HTBI primers and Arm-PCR of CDR3 regions, TCR beta libraries were built. TCRdb reprocessed the multiplex PCR reads via MiXCR and lists one record per CDR3 protein. The sample holds around 400,000 distinct CDR3 sequences, roughly 24% seen once. This clonotype was counted between two and nine times. Its antigen is currently unknown. Germline assignment: CDR1 SQVTM and CDR2 ANQGSEA. The V end was cut by 5 bases, the J end by 0 bases, with 16 bases between. The CDR3 spans 15 residues.

The sequences come from peripheral blood mononuclear cells (PBMCs), collected when the disease was refractory, from a patient treated with antithyroid drugs. The receptor was isolated from a middle-aged woman with Graves disease. The chain couples TRBV29-1 to TRBJ1-1, with a possible D match to TRBD1 (6 bases). The CDR3, as DNA: TGCAGCGTTCGGCGGACAGCTTTTATGAACACTGAAGCTTTCTTT. As protein: CSVRRTAFMNTEAFF.